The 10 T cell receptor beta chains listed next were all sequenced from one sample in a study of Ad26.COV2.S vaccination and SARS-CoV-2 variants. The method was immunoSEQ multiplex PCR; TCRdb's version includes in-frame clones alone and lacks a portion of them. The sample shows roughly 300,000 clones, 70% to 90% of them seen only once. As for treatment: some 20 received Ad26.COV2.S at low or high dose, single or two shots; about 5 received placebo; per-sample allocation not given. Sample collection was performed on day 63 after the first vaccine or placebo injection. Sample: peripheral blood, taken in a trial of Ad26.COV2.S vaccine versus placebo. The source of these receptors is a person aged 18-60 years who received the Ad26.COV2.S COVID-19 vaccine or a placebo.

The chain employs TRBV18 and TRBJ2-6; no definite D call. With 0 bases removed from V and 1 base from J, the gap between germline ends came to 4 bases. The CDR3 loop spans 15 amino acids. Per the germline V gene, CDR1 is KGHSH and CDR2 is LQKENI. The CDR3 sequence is CASSPPGSGANVLTF. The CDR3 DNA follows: TGTGCCAGCTCACCACCTGGATCTGGGGCCAACGTCCTGACTTTC.

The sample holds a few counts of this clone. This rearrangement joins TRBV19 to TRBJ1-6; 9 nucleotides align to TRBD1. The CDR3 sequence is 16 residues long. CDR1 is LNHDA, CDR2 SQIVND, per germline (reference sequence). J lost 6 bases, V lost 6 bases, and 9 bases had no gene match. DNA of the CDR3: TGTGCCAGTAGCGAGACAGGGGGGAACCCTAATTCACCCCTCCACTTT. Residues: CASSETGGNPNSPLHF.

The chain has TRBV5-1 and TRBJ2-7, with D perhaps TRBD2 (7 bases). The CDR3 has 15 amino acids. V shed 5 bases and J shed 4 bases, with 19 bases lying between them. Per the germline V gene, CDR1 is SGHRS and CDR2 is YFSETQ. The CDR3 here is CASRLWGGEGYEQYF. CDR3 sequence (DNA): TGCGCCAGCAGGCTGTGGGGGGGCGAGGGGTACGAGCAGTACTTC.

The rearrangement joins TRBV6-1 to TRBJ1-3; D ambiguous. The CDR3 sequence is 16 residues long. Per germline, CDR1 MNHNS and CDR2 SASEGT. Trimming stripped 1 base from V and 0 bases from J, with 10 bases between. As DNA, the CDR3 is TGTGCCAGCAGTGAAGATGGCAGGAGCTCTGGAAACACCATATATTTT. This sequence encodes CASSEDGRSSGNTIYF.

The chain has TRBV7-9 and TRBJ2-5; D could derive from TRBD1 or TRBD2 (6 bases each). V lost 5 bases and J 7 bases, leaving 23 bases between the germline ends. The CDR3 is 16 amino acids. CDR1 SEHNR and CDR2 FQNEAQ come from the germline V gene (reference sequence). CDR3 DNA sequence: TGTGCCAGCAGCCGCCTAGGGGGGCTCAATAGCGGGACCCAGTACTTC. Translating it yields CASSRLGGLNSGTQYF.

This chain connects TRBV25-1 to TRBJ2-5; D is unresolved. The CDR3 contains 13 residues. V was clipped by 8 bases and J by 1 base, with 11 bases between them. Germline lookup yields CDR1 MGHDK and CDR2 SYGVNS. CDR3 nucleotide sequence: TGTGCCAGCCATAATCCGGGCCAAGAGACCCAGTACTTC. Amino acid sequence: CASHNPGQETQYF. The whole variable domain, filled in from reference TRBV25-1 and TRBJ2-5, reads EADIYQTPRYLVIGTGKKITLECSQTMGHDKMYWYQQDPGMELHLIHYSYGVNSTEKGDLSSESTVSRIRTEHFPLTLESARPSHTSQYLCASHNPGQETQYFGPGTRLLVL.

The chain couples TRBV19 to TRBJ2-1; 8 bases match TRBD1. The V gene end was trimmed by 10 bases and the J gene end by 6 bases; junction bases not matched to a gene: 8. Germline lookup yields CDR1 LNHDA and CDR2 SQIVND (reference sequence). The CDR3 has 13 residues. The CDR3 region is CATARQGINEQFF. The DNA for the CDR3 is TGTGCCACCGCCCGACAGGGGATCAATGAGCAGTTCTTC.

The CDR3 here is CASSAQGGEAFF. The CDR3 DNA follows: TGTGCCAGCAGTGCGCAGGGTGGTGAAGCTTTCTTT. This chain links TRBV6-2 or TRBV6-3 with TRBJ1-1, with D perhaps TRBD1 (5 bases). The ends were cut back, 5 bases at V and 7 bases at J, with 11 bases in the middle. Germline V gene data show CDR1 as MNHEY and CDR2 as SVGEGT. The CDR3 runs 12 residues.

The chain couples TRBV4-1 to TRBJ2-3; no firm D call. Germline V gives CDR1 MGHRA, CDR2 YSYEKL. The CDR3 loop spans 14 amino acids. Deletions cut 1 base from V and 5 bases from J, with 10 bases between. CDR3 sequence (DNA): TGCGCCAGCAGCCAAGGACCCACGAGAGATACGCAGTATTTT. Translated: CASSQGPTRDTQYF.

CDR3 residues: CASSPLPGTGLGTEAFF. The CDR3 bases are TGTGCCAGCAGCCCATTACCTGGGACAGGGTTGGGCACTGAAGCTTTCTTT. The V call is TRBV7-8, the J call TRBJ1-1, with 9 bases fitting TRBD1. The CDR3 is 17 amino acids. The junction had 14 bases not matched to a gene; V was cut back by 5 bases and J by 4 bases. Germline-derived CDR1 and CDR2 are SGHVS and FQNEAQ.